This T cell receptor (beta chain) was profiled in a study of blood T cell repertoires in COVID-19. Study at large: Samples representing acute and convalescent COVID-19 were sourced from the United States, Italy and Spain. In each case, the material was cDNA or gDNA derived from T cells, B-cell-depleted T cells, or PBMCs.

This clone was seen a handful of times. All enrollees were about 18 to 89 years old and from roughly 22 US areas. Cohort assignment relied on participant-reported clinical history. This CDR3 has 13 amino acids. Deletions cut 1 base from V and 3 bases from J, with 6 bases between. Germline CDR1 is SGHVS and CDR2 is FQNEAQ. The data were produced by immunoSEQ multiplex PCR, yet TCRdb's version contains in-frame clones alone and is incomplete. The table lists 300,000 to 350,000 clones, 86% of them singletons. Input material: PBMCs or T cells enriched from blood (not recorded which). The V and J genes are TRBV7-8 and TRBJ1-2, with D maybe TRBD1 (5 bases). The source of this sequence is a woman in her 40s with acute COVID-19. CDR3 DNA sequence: TGTGCCAGCAGCTTAGTACAGGACTATGGCTACACCTTC. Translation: CASSLVQDYGYTF.